This TCR beta chain emerged from a study of neurological immune-mediated disorders. This clonotype was seen ten or more times. The antigen is unknown. Trimming removed 11 bases from V and 6 bases from J; junction bases left unmatched: 8. The CDR3 runs 12 residues. The germline V gene has CDR1 MNHEY and CDR2 SMNVEV (reference sequence). Whole-study findings and limits: None of the CDR3 amino acid sequences in expanded clones turned up in more than one subject, which points to private repertoires in all groups.

Sequencing of 15-18 subjects in each run yielded over 180 million TCR-beta sequences. TCRdb ran MiXCR on the 5' RACE reads and lists one entry per CDR3 protein. The repertoire holds 20,000 to 25,000 distinct CDR3 sequences, with less than 8% as singletons. Blood bank volunteers in Maryland, USA, served as healthy controls. Libraries from sorted cells each used fewer than 1.1 million CD4+ or CD8+ T cells. The chain is built from TRBV27 and TRBJ1-1; TRBD1 aligns across 8 bases. Sample: CD8+ T cells from blood. This clonotype was sampled from a man aged 18 to 29 in good health. In nucleotides, the CDR3 is TGTGCCTCGGGACAGGTCGAGGCTGAAGCTTTCTTT. As protein: CASGQVEAEAFF.